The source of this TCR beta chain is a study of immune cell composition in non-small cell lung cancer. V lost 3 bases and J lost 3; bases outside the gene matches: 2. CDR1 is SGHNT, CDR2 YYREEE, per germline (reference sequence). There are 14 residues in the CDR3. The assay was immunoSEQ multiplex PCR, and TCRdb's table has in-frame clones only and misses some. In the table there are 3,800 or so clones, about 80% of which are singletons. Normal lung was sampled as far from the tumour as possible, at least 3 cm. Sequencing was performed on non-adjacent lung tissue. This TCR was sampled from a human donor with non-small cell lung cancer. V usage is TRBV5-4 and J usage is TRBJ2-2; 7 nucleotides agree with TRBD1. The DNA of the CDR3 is TGTGCCAGCAGCTCTGGACAGGACACCGGGGAGCTGTTTTTT. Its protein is CASSSGQDTGELFF.